This is a list of T cell receptor beta chains from one sample in a study of T cell responses to AZD1222 COVID-19 vaccine. Produced via immunoSEQ multiplex PCR; TCRdb's table is partial and in-frame only. The table has about 140,000 clones, 90% to 95% seen once. This sample comprised peripheral blood, obtained on day 0 of MenACWY control vaccination. Receptor source: an adult in good health. Each CDR3 is given with its conserved first and last residue. Fields, in order: D gene, J gene, V gene, clone size, CDR3 protein, CDR3 DNA. The D gene is left open where the match is weak. Where a row states a size, it is once, few, many or the class of an expanded clone; other rows omit it.

D: TRBD1; J: TRBJ2-7; V: TRBV2; size: NA; CDR3: CASSGPDRGLYEQYF; DNA: TGTGCCAGCAGTGGTCCCGACAGGGGGCTCTACGAGCAGTACTTC
D: TRBD1; J: TRBJ1-1; V: TRBV7-3; size: NA; CDR3: CASSPGQGGNTEAFF; DNA: TGTGCCAGCAGTCCCGGACAGGGGGGGAACACTGAAGCTTTCTTT
D: TRBD2; J: TRBJ2-2; V: TRBV19; size: NA; CDR3: CASSFWTSGGLTNTGELFF; DNA: TGTGCCAGTAGTTTTTGGACTAGCGGGGGCCTCACGAACACCGGGGAGCTGTTTTTT
D: NA; J: TRBJ1-1; V: TRBV4-1; size: NA; CDR3: CASSQDAEYTEAFF; DNA: TGCGCCAGCAGCCAAGACGCGGAGTACACTGAAGCTTTCTTT
D: TRBD1; J: TRBJ1-3; V: TRBV7-2; size: NA; CDR3: CASSLSRGNGNTIYF; DNA: TGTGCCAGCAGTCTGTCCAGGGGGAACGGAAACACCATATATTTT
D: TRBD1; J: TRBJ1-1; V: TRBV10-2; size: NA; CDR3: CASRDRRRDRVSTFF; DNA: TGCGCCAGCAGAGACCGCCGGCGGGACAGGGTTTCGACTTTCTTT
D: NA; J: TRBJ1-1; V: TRBV4-1; size: NA; CDR3: CASSHRRAPNTEAFF; DNA: TGCGCCAGCAGCCACCGTAGGGCTCCGAACACTGAAGCTTTCTTT
D: TRBD1; J: TRBJ1-3; V: TRBV5-4; size: NA; CDR3: CASSLVGGAGNTIYF; DNA: TGTGCCAGCAGCTTGGTAGGGGGCGCGGGAAACACCATATATTTT
D: NA; J: TRBJ2-1; V: TRBV5-4; size: NA; CDR3: CASSLDRAGEQFF; DNA: TGTGCCAGCAGCTTGGATCGGGCGGGTGAGCAGTTCTTC
D: NA; J: TRBJ2-7; V: TRBV5-6; size: NA; CDR3: CASSLYAYEQYF; DNA: TGTGCCAGCAGCTTGTACGCCTACGAGCAGTACTTC
D: NA; J: TRBJ2-1; V: TRBV12-3/TRBV12-4; size: NA; CDR3: CASTRTNNEQFF; DNA: TGTGCCAGCACCAGGACTAACAATGAGCAGTTCTTC
D: NA; J: TRBJ1-6; V: TRBV19; size: NA; CDR3: CASSEQGNSPLHF; DNA: TGTGCCAGTAGTGAACAGGGAAATTCACCCCTCCACTTT
D: NA; J: TRBJ1-1; V: TRBV14; size: NA; CDR3: CASSQGLGQWNTEAFF; DNA: TGTGCCAGCAGCCAAGGTTTAGGGCAGTGGAACACTGAAGCTTTCTTT
D: NA; J: TRBJ2-1; V: TRBV10-1; size: NA; CDR3: CASSPSPGNEQFF; DNA: TGCGCCAGCAGCCCCTCCCCGGGCAATGAGCAGTTCTTC
D: TRBD1; J: TRBJ1-5; V: TRBV2; size: NA; CDR3: CASSDRDRENQPQHF; DNA: TGTGCCAGCAGTGACCGGGACAGGGAGAATCAGCCCCAGCATTTT
D: NA; J: TRBJ2-1; V: TRBV6-2/TRBV6-3; size: NA; CDR3: CASSHGLSGPYNEQFF; DNA: TGTGCCAGCAGTCACGGTCTGAGTGGCCCCTACAATGAGCAGTTCTTC
D: TRBD2; J: TRBJ2-2; V: TRBV24-1; size: NA; CDR3: CATSDLRGRDTGELFF; DNA: TGTGCCACCAGTGATTTGCGTGGGAGGGACACCGGGGAGCTGTTTTTT
D: NA; J: TRBJ1-4; V: TRBV5-1; size: NA; CDR3: CASSYRDLATNEKLFF; DNA: TGCGCCAGCAGCTACCGGGACTTAGCAACTAATGAAAAACTGTTTTTT
D: TRBD2; J: TRBJ2-2; V: TRBV6-6; size: few; CDR3: CASSHDAGVHSGGELFF; DNA: TGTGCCAGCAGTCATGACGCGGGGGTACACTCGGGCGGGGAGCTGTTTTTT
D: NA; J: TRBJ1-2; V: TRBV6-5; size: NA; CDR3: CASRGYRESYGYTF; DNA: TGTGCCAGCAGGGGTTACAGGGAATCGTATGGCTACACCTTC
D: TRBD1; J: TRBJ1-5; V: TRBV19; size: NA; CDR3: CASSIYAGQDTYQPQHF; DNA: TGTGCCAGTAGTATTTATGCGGGACAGGATACGTATCAGCCCCAGCATTTT
D: NA; J: TRBJ1-4; V: TRBV2; size: NA; CDR3: CASSDHNEKLFF; DNA: TGTGCCAGCAGTGACCACAATGAAAAACTGTTTTTT